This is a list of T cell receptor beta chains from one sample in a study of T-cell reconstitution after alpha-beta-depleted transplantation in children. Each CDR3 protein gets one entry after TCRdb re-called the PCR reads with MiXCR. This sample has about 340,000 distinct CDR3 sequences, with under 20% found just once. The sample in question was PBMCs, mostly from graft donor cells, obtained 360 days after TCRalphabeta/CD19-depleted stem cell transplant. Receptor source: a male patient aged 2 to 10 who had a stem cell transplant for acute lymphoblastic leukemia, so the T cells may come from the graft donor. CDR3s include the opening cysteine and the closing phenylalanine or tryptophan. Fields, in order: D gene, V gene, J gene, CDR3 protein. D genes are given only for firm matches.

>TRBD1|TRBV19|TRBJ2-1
CASSPRTGPYNEQFF
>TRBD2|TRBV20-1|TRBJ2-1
CSARGGVGLAGGFRYNEQFF
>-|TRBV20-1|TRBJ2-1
CSARGDLVRYNEQFF
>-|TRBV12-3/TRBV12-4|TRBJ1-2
CASWDASNYGYTF
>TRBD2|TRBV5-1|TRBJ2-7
CASSRGLAGEGGSYEQYF
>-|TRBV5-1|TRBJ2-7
CASSGTPTGSAYEQYF
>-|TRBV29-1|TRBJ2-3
CSVEDLERYTQYF
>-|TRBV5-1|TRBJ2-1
CASRWDNEQFF
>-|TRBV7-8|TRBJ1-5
CASSTDRDQPQHF
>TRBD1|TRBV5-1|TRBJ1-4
CASSQGQAHPPTNEKLFF
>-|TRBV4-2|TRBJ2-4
CASSQDAGAAKNIQYF
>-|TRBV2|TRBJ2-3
CASKRRVNTGADTQYF
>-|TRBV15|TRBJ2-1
CATSSSGASYNEQFF
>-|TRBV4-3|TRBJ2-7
CASSQRLGYEQYF
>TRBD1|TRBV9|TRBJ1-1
CASSVGQGGNTEAFF
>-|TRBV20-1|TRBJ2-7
CSASAISGLWYEQYF
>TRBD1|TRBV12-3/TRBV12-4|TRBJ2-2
CASSLDRGPNTGELFF
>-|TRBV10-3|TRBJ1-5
CAISPAGGENQPQHF
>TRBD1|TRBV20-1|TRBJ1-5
CSARRPGGGNQPQHF
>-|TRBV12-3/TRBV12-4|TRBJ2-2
CASSLMALSGELFF
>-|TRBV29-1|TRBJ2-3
CSARRGTSTDTQYF
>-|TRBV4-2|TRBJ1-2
CASSPSDPNYGYTF
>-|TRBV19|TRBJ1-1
CASSIRPRGTTEAFF
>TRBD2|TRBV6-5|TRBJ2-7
CASSYGGGTYEQYF
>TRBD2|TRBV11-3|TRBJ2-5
CASSVSGLAGETQYF
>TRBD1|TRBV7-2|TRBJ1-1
CASSFSGQANTEAFF
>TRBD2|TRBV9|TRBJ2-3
CASSRGTSGNRGPTDTQYF
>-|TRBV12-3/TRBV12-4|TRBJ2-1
CASSLALRGAGEQFF
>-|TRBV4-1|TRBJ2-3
CASRHLTDTQYF